This T cell receptor beta chain was recorded in a study of cytomegalovirus exposure and HLA in healthy donors. Across the study: As released early, the data held 80 million to 90 million unique TCRs from HLA-typed donors.

Points from the study as a whole: About 87% or about 30% of the time was how often most TCR beta V segments were productive, according to an earlier analysis. The study recorded 150 to 200 TCR beta chains that were cytomegalovirus-associated. Later analysis suggested most CMV-associated TCR beta chains were HLA-restricted.

There are 14 residues in the CDR3. The V gene's germline CDR1 is SGHRS and CDR2 YFSETQ. Trimming shortened V by 2 bases and J by 1 base, and 9 bases separated the two germline ends. On this clone: Its antigen is unknown. The same CDR3 can be traced to other DNA sequences in this sample.

Primers: 60 Vbeta forward and 13 Jbeta reverse. Sequencing used immunoSEQ multiplex PCR; TCRdb keeps in-frame clones, though not all of them. In the table there are 120,000 or so clones, more than 70% of which are singletons. The chain couples TRBV5-1 to TRBJ2-5; D perhaps matches TRBD1 (6 bases). This receptor was taken from a man aged 50 or older in good health and CMV-seronegative. The sequencing sample was made of PBMCs. CDR3 sequence: CASSLTGPQETQYF. In nucleotides, the CDR3 is TGCGCCAGCAGCTTAACAGGGCCCCAAGAGACCCAGTACTTC.